This T cell receptor beta chain came from a study of shared T cell receptors in the human thymus. This clone was counted a single time. Sequencing was performed with immunoSEQ multiplex PCR; in TCRdb, only in-frame clones are kept and a portion is missing. The sample has roughly 550,000 clones, about 80% seen once. Germline CDR1 MNHEY, CDR2 SVGAGI. There are 15 residues in the CDR3. The ends lost 6 bases at V and 0 bases at J; junction bases unmatched: 7. This sample was also put to use in a study of human thymus T cells.

The clonotype originates from a boy in the first two years of life with a congenital heart defect. Sequences were obtained from thymocytes. The genes are TRBV6-5 and TRBJ1-2, with TRBD1 matching over 7 bases. The CDR3 DNA sequence: TGTGCCAGCAGACGGGACAGCTTTTCTAACTATGGCTACACCTTC. Its protein is CASRRDSFSNYGYTF.